This T cell receptor beta chain is drawn from a study of CD8+ T cells in alopecia areata. Turning to the study itself: Patients in the treated group were given tofacitinib by mouth, 5 to 10 mg twice a day. Points from the study as a whole: Higher clonality was seen in lesional scalp than in normal scalp, especially in alopecia totalis/universalis. Mouse data revealed clearer TCR sharing than patient data did, a gap possibly tied to HLA.

Details on this clone: What it recognizes is unknown.

The treatment: oral pan-JAK inhibitor, 5-10 mg twice daily. CDR1 and CDR2 (germline): MGHDK, SYGVNS. The V end lost 6 bases, the J end lost 5 bases, and 14 bases lay between the germline ends. The CDR3 contains 15 residues. RNA was extracted and reverse transcribed into cDNA as the sequencing template. Sequencing used immunoSEQ multiplex PCR; TCRdb keeps in-frame clones, though not all of them. The data contain fewer than 200,000 clones, about three fifths of them singletons. The V gene is TRBV25-1, the J gene TRBJ1-6; TRBD1 is a possible D gene (5 bases). The source material was CD4+ T cells sorted from blood, sampled at approximately week 56, from a patient treated with tofacitinib. The sequence came from a human donor with alopecia areata. The CDR3 protein is CASRPPGLNNSPLHF. The CDR3 bases are TGTGCCAGCAGGCCCCCGGGACTTAATAATTCACCCCTCCACTTT.